This TCR beta chain stems from a study of STAT3 mutations in large granular lymphocyte leukemia (dated by TCRdb to between 2018 and 2021). Study-level background: Canonical activating STAT3 mutations were detected in roughly half of the longitudinally sequenced T-LGLL patients. As controls within the study, a couple of patients with natural killer LGL leukemia were also sequenced longitudinally. To reconstruct clonal hierarchy and dynamics, serial deep sequencing of TCRbeta CDR3 and STAT3 was performed in patients with T-cell large granular lymphocyte leukemia. From an initial cohort of about 220 LGL patients, roughly 17 representative T-LGLL cases were chosen for longitudinal sequencing of TCRbeta and STAT3. For each patient, sequencing was performed at an average of 4 time points, with a range of 2 to 8 samplings. Over half of the T-LGLL patients were given one or more immunosuppressive therapy regimens, and approximately 36% of the treated patients had a hematologic response. Results and caveats for the whole study, not just this receptor: TCR clonotype switching after therapy was seen in about 35% of the 18 patients, with all newly emerging clones being STAT3 wild type. Because codominant clonotypes persisted in some patients, a small but highly pathogenic clone may have been missed. Several patients had a dominant TCR clone burden greater than the STAT3 mutant burden, which suggests that the STAT3 mutation arose secondarily within a clone that had already expanded. The linking of therapy response to changes in TCR clonal burden was complicated by variable intervals between samplings and differing treatment regimens. Because no samples were available when a clone first appeared, clonal expansion was inferred from samplings taken at other points. At least one immunodominant TCRbeta clonotype was present in every T-LGLL patient, and multiple immunodominant subclonotypes appeared in about half of the T-LGLL patients.

This clone has just a few counts. Its antigen remains undetermined. No base quality values were provided; no much bigger clone lies one nucleotide off. An Illumina MiSeq was used to sequence the TCRbeta libraries, yielding an average of around 42,000 productive templates per sample. The immunoSEQ assay, which uses multiplex PCR amplification, was used to generate TCRbeta CDR3 libraries. The authors' pipeline ran thus. Following a previously defined approach, repertoire diversity was calculated, and values close to 0 point to extremely monoclonal samples. TCRdb limited this immuneACCESS table to in-frame rearrangements with V and J called. A share of clones is missing; checked studies link under half to unresolved V genes, and the rest is unexplained. For V, J and clone size, that table is used; D and trimming come from the DNA. In this sample the table shows approximately 10,000 clones, about 76% of which occur a single time. The leading ten clones occupy around 50% of the sample.

The same DNA, extracted from blood mononuclear cells, served for both TCR sequencing and STAT3 sequencing. V trim: 0 bases; J trim: 6 bases; unmatched bases: 2. The CDR3 runs 14 residues from the cysteine to the phenylalanine. Only CDR3 DNA is held: 42 bases, read in frame from base 1. The germline V gene supplies CDR1 SGHRS and CDR2 YFSETQ. Specimen: peripheral blood mononuclear cells. Rearrangement joined TRBV5-1 to TRBJ1-2; 10 bases in the junction line up with TRBD1. The TCR comes from a man in his 60s with T-cell large granular lymphocyte leukemia. Some clones in this sample may be carry-over from other donors' samples. The age is the age at diagnosis. Here is the DNA: TGCGCCAGCAGCTTGGGGACAGGGGGTGATGGCTACACCTTC. Translated, it gives CASSLGTGGDGYTF.